The source of this TCR beta chain is a study of T-cell memory formation after mild COVID-19. Overall study context: Clusters of TCRs were largely donor specific.

cDNA libraries for TCR alpha and TCR beta, carrying sample barcodes and UMIs, came from 5'RACE with constant-segment primers. MiXCR, applied by TCRdb to the 5' RACE reads, yields one record per CDR3 protein. The table has some 310,000 distinct CDR3 sequences, about 20% seen once; the top ten hold around 20%. Study-wide findings and caveats: Contracting CD4+ clones were located mainly in CM and EM, and CD8+ clones in EMRA. Within pre-infection memory, some responding clones were found, suggesting cross-reactive memory joined.

Concerning this clonotype itself: Its antigen is unidentified.

Germline V gene sequence: CDR1 SGHDT, CDR2 YYEEEE. The CDR3 is 16 residues long. Trimming took 0 bases from V and 5 from J, leaving 17 bases between them. This sequence joins TRBV5-6 and TRBJ2-5; D gene ambiguous. Specimen: PBMCs or a T cell subset sorted from them (not recorded which). The sequence was obtained from a man aged 18 to 35 who had mild COVID-19 (a few samples of this study predate the infection). Cell type and time point are not known. This chain's CDR3 is CASSLEPTVGYETQYF. The CDR3 DNA follows: TGTGCCAGCAGCTTGGAACCGACCGTGGGCTACGAGACCCAGTACTTC. Combining the CDR3 with reference TRBV5-6 and TRBJ2-5 gives the whole variable domain DAGVTQSPTHLIKTRGQQVTLRCSPKSGHDTVSWYQQALGQGPQFIFQYYEEEERQRGNFPDRFSGHQFPNYSSELNVNALLLGDSALYLCASSLEPTVGYETQYFGPGTRLLVL.